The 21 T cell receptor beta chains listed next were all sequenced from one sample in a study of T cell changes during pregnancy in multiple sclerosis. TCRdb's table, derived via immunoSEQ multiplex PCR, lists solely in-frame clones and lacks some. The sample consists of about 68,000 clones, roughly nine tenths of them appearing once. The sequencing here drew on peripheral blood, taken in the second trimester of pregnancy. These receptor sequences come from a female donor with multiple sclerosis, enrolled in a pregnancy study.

The CDR3, as DNA: TGTGCCAGCAGTTCCCGTCTAACTAGCGGGGGGACCGGGGAGCTGTTTTTT. Protein: CASSSRLTSGGTGELFF. V is TRBV27 and J is TRBJ2-2, with 12 bases fitting TRBD2. Germline V gene data show CDR1 as MNHEY and CDR2 as SMNVEV (reference sequence). The CDR3 sequence is 17 residues long. The V and J ends lost 4 bases and 5 bases, in that order; junction bases with no gene match: 8.

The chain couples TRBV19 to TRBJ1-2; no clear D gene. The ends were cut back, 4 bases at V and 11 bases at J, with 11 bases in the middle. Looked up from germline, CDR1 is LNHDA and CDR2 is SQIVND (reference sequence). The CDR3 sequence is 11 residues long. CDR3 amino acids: CASSTRIRYTF. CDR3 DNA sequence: TGTGCCAGTAGTACGAGGATACGTTACACCTTC. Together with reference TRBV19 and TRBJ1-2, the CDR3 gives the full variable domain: DGGITQSPKYLFRKEGQNVTLSCEQNLNHDAMYWYRQDPGQGLRLIYYSQIVNDFQKGDIAEGYSVSREKKESFPLTVTSAQKNPTAFYLCASSTRIRYTFGSGTRLTVV.

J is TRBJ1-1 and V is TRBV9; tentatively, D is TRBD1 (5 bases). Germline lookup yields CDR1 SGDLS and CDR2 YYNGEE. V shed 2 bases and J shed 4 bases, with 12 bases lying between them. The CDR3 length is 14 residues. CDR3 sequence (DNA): TGTGCCAGCAGCGTTATGGGGGGATCCACTGAAGCTTTCTTT. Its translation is CASSVMGGSTEAFF.

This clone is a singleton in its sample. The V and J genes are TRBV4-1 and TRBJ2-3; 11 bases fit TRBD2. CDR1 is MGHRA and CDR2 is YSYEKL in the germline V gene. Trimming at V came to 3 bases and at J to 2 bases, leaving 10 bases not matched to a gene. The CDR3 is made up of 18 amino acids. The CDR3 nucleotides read TGCGCCAGCAGCCAGCGATCCGGGACTAGCGGTCTCACAGATACGCAGTATTTT. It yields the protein CASSQRSGTSGLTDTQYF.

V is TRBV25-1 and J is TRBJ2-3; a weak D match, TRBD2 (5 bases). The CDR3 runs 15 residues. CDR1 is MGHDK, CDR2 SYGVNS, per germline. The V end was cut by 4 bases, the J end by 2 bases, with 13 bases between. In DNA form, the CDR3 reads TGTGCCAGCAGTGTAGGAAGCGGTTACACAGATACGCAGTATTTT. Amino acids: CASSVGSGYTDTQYF.

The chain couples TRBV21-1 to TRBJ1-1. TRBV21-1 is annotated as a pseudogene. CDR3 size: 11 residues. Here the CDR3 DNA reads TGTGCCAGCAGCCCTTCTCGGCGGGCTTTCTTT. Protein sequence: CASSPSRRAFF.

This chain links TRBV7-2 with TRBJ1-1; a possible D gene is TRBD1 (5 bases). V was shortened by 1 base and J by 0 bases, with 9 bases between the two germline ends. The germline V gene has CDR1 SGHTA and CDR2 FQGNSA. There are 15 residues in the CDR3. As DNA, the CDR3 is TGTGCCAGCAGCTTAGTCAAACAGGTGAACACTGAAGCTTTCTTT. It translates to CASSLVKQVNTEAFF.

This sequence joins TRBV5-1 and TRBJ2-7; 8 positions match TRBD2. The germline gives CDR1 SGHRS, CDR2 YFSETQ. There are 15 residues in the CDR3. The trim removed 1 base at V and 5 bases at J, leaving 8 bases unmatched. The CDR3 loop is CASSLSTGGRDEQYF. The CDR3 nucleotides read TGCGCCAGCAGCTTGAGTACGGGGGGGCGGGACGAGCAGTACTTC. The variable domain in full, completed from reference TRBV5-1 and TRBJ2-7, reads KAGVTQTPRYLIKTRGQQVTLSCSPISGHRSVSWYQQTPGQGLQFLFEYFSETQRNKGNFPGRFSGRQFSNSRSEMNVSTLELGDSALYLCASSLSTGGRDEQYFGPGTRLTVT.

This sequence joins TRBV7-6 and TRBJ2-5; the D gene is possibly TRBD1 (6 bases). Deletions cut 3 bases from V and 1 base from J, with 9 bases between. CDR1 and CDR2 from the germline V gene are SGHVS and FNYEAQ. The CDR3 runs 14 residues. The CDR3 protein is CASSFRGFQETQYF. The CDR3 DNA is TGTGCCAGCAGCTTCAGGGGTTTCCAAGAGACCCAGTACTTC.

This CDR3 reads CSVETGFNQPQHF. The CDR3 nucleotides are TGCAGCGTTGAAACAGGATTCAATCAGCCCCAGCATTTT. V and J are TRBV29-1 and TRBJ1-5, with D tentatively TRBD1 (5 bases). Germline V gene sequence: CDR1 SQVTM, CDR2 ANQGSEA. V lost 2 bases and J 3 bases, leaving 8 bases between the germline ends. This CDR3 spans 13 amino acids.

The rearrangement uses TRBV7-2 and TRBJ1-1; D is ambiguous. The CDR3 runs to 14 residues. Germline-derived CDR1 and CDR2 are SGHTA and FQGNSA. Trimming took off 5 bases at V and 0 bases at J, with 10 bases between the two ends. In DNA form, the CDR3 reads TGTGCCAGCAGCCCCGGTCCGATGAACACTGAAGCTTTCTTT. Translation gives CASSPGPMNTEAFF. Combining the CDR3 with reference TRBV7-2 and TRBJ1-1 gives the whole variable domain GAGVSQSPSNKVTEKGKDVELRCDPISGHTALYWYRQSLGQGLEFLIYFQGNSAPDKSGLPSDRFSAERTGGSVSTLTIQRTQQEDSAVYLCASSPGPMNTEAFFGQGTRLTVV.

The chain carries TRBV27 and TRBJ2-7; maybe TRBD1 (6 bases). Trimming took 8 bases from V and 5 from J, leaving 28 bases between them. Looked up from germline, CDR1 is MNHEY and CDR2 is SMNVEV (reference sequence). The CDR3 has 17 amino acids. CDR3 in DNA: TGTGCCAGCGGTTCGGGTGTAGGACAGAGCTGGGGAAACGAGCAGTACTTC. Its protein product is CASGSGVGQSWGNEQYF.

The CDR3 sequence is CASSLVSSLGPYGYTF. CDR3 bases: TGCGCCAGCAGCCTCGTCTCATCCTTGGGGCCTTATGGCTACACCTTC. V and J are TRBV4-1 and TRBJ1-2; tentative D call: TRBD1 (5 bases). The V gene lost 4 bases and the J gene lost 5 bases, with 20 bases spanning the gap. This CDR3 contains 16 residues. Germline loops: CDR1 MGHRA, CDR2 YSYEKL.

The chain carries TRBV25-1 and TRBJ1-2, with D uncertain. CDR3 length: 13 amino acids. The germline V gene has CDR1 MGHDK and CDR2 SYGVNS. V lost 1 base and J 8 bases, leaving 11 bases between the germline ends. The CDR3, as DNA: TGTGCCAGCAGTGAATCCGACTATCAAGGCTACACCTTC. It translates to CASSESDYQGYTF.

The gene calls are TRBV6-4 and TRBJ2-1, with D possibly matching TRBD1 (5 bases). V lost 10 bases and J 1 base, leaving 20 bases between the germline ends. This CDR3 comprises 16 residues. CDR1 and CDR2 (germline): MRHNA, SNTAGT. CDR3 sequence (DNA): TGTGCCACATCCCCCCAGGGATGGGGTTCCTACAATGAGCAGTTCTTC. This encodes CATSPQGWGSYNEQFF.

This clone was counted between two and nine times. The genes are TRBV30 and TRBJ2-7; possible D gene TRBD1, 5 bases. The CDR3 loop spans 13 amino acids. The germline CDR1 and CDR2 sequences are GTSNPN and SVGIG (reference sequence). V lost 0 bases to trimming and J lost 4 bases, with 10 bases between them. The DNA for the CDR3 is TGTGCCTGGAGTGTTAACAGGTTGTACGAGCAGTACTTC. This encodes CAWSVNRLYEQYF.

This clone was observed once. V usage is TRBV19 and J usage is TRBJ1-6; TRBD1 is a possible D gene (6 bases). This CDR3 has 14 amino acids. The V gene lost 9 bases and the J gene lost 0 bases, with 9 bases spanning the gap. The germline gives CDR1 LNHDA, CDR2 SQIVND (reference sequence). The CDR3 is CASTGTSYNSPLHF. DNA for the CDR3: TGTGCCAGCACAGGGACCTCCTATAATTCACCCCTCCACTTT.

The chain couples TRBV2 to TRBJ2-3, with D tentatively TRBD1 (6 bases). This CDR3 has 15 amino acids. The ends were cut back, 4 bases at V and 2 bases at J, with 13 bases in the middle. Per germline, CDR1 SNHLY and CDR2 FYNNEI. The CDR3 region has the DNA TGTGCCAGCAGTGGGGGGCGATCACACACAGATACGCAGTATTTT. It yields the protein CASSGGRSHTDTQYF.

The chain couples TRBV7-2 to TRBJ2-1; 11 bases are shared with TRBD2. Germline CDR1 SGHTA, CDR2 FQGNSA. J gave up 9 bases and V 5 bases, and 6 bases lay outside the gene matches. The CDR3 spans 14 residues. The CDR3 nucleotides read TGTGCCAGCAGCAATAGCGGGGGGGCCCTTGAGCAGTTCTTC. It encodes CASSNSGGALEQFF.

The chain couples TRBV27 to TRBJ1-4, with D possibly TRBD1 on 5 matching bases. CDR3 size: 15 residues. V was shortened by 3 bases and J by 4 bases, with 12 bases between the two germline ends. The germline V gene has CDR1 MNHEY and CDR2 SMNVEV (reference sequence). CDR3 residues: CASSFRDRLNEKLFF. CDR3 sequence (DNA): TGTGCCAGCAGTTTCCGTGACAGACTTAATGAAAAACTGTTTTTT. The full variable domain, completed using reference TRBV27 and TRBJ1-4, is EAQVTQNPRYLITVTGKKLTVTCSQNMNHEYMSWYRQDPGLGLRQIYYSMNVEVTDKGDVPEGYKVSRKEKRNFPLILESPSPNQTSLYFCASSFRDRLNEKLFFGSGTQLSVL.

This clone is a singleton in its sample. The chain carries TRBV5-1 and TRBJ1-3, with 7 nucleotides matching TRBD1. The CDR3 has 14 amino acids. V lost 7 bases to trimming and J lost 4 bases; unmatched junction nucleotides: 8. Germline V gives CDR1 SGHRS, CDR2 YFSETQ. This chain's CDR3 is CASGETGSGNTIYF. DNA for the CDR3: TGCGCCAGCGGGGAGACAGGGTCGGGAAACACCATATATTTT.